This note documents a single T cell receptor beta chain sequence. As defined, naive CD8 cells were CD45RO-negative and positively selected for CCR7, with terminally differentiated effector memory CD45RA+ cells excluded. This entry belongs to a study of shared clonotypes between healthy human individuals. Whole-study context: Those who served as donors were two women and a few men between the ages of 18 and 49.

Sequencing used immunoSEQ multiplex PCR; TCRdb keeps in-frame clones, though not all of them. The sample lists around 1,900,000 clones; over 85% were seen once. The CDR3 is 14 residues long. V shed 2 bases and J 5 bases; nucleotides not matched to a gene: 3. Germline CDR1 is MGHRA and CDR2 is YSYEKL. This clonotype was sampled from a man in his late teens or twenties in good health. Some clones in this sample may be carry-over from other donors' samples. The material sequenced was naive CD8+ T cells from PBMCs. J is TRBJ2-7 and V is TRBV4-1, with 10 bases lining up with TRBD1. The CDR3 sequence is CASSQRTGGNEQYF. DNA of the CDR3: TGCGCCAGCAGCCAACGGACAGGGGGGAACGAGCAGTACTTC.